What follows describes a single T cell receptor (beta chain). The data are from a study of shared clonotypes between healthy human individuals. For the study at large: There were three CD4 naive, three CD4 memory, two CD8 naive and one CD8 memory plates per donor.

The investigators split CD4+ cells into a CD45RA+ naive subset and a CD45RA-negative memory subset. Profiling relied on immunoSEQ multiplex PCR, and the TCRdb table lists in-frame clones only, not all of them. Of 1,400,000 or so clones in the sample, around 98.5% are singletons; the top ten hold 0.36%. After removal of 1 base from V and 4 bases from J, the junction contained 7 bases not matched to a gene. Germline CDR1 LGHNA, CDR2 YNFKEQ. This CDR3 contains 17 residues. Sequencing used naive CD4+ T cells sorted from blood. This sample's subset: CD45RA+ positively selected. This rearrangement joins TRBV4-2 to TRBJ1-4; 9 bases match TRBD1. The source is a young man in good health. CDR3 loop: CASSQAAVDRGNEKLFF. The CDR3, as DNA: TGTGCCAGCAGCCAAGCGGCTGTGGACAGGGGTAATGAAAAACTGTTTTTT.